This T cell receptor beta chain is drawn from a study of naive and memory T cell subsets. Two oligonucleotides, mixed equimolar, formed the beta constant-region primer covering TRBC1 and TRBC2. Using its own MiXCR run on the UMI-ligation and nested PCR reads, TCRdb lists one record per CDR3 protein. This sample has approximately 140,000 distinct CDR3 sequences, with 15% to 20% found just once. CMV status came from CD4+ T cell IFNgamma after overnight CMV lysate stimulation of fresh PBMCs. Cells stained for CD3, CD4, CD8, CD45RA and CD27 were sorted into four subsets. V lost 7 bases to trimming and J lost 4 bases, with 20 bases between them. This CDR3 has 16 amino acids. Germline lookup yields CDR1 MDHEN and CDR2 SYDVKM.

The sequencing sample was made of naive CD4+ T cells from blood. This clonotype was sampled from a human donor in good health. The rearrangement links TRBV28 to TRBJ1-5, with D perhaps TRBD1 (5 bases). CDR3 loop: CASTPRGARTNQPQHF. As DNA, the CDR3 is TGTGCCAGCACTCCCCGAGGGGCACGTACTAATCAGCCCCAGCATTTT.